This TCR beta chain originates from a study of OX40 agonist ivuxolimab in advanced cancers. Across the whole study: Three patients got partial responses; one had hepatocellular carcinoma and two had cutaneous melanoma.

Assay used: immunoSEQ multiplex PCR; TCRdb lists only in-frame clones, some missing. The sample has fewer than 70,000 clones, around 80% seen once. The CDR3 has 16 residues. The V and J ends lost 5 bases and 2 bases respectively, with 19 bases between them. CDR1 and CDR2 (germline): MNHEY, SMNVEV (reference sequence). This clone was counted a single time. The material was CD4+ or CD8+ T cells sorted from blood, obtained in a trial of the OX40 agonist ivuxolimab. This receptor was taken from an adult with an advanced solid tumor such as melanoma, head and neck, liver or kidney cancer. The V call is TRBV27, the J call TRBJ2-7; D possibly uses TRBD1 or TRBD2 (6 bases each). CDR3 bases: TGTGCCAGCAGTCTTAACAGGGCCGGGGGCGCCTACGAGCAGTACTTC. It is translated as CASSLNRAGGAYEQYF.